The present T cell receptor (beta chain) was sequenced within a study of lymphopenia after photon versus proton radiotherapy. Study-wide results and limits: Better survival with proton therapy was suggested as possible, not demonstrated. Proton therapy kept repertoires fairly stable, unlike photons, which gained effector/memory cells.

In the case of this clone: Its antigen is undetermined.

V lost 6 bases and J 2 bases, leaving 26 bases between the germline ends. The CDR3 consists of 18 residues. Germline V gene lookup returns CDR1 SNHLY and CDR2 FYNNEI. The method was immunoSEQ multiplex PCR; TCRdb's version includes in-frame clones alone and lacks a portion of them. The table shows around 62,000 clones, with approximately 84% occurring only once. Sequenced here: peripheral blood, sampled from a patient treated with proton-based radiotherapy. The TCR comes from a man in his sixties with pancreatic cancer. This sequence joins TRBV2 and TRBJ2-7; D perhaps matches TRBD2 (7 bases). This chain's CDR3 is CASSSNLKYGGTTYEQYF. CDR3 in DNA: TGTGCCAGCAGCTCTAACCTAAAATACGGGGGGACAACCTACGAGCAGTACTTC.